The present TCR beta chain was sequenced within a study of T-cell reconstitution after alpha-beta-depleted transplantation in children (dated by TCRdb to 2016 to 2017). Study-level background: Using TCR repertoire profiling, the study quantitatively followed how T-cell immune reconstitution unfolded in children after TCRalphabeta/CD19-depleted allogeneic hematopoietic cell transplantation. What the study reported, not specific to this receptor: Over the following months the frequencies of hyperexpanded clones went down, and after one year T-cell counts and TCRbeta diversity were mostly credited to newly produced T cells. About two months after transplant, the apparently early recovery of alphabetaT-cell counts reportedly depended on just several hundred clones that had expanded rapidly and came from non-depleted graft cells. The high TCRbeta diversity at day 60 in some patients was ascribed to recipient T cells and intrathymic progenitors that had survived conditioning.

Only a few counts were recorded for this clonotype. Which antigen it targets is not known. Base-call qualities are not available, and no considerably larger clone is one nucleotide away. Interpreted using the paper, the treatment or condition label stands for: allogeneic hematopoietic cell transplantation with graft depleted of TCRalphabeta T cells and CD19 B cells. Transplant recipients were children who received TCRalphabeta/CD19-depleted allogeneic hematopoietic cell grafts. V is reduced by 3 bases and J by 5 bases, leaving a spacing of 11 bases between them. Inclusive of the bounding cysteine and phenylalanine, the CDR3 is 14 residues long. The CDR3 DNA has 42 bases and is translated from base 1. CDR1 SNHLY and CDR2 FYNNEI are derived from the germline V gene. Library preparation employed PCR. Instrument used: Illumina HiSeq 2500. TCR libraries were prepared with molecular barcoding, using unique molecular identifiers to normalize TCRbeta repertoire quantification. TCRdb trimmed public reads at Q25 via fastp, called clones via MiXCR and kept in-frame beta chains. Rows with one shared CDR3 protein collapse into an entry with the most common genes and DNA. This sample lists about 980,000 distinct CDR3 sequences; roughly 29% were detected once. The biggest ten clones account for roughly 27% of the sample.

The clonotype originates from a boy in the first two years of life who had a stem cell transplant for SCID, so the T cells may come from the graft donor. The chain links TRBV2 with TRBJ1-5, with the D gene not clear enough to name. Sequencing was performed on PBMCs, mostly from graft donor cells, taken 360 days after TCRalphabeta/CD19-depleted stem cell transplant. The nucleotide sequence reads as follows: TGTGCCAGCAGTGAGGTAGGGAGGGATCAGCCCCAGCATTTT. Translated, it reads CASSEVGRDQPQHF. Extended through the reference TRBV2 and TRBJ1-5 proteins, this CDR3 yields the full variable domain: EPEVTQTPSHQVTQMGQEVILRCVPISNHLYFYWYRQILGQKVEFLVSFYNNEISEKSEIFDDQFSVERPDGSNFTLKIRSTKLEDSAMYFCASSEVGRDQPQHFGDGTRLSIL.